The 17 T cell receptor beta chains reported below all come from one sample, sequenced in a study of T cell changes during pregnancy in multiple sclerosis. Clones were read by immunoSEQ multiplex PCR, and TCRdb kept only the in-frame ones, dropping some. The sample shows around 100,000 clones, about 94% of them seen only once. The sample in question was peripheral blood, obtained in the third trimester of pregnancy. The receptors originated from a female donor with multiple sclerosis, enrolled in a pregnancy study.

The chain links TRBV29-1 to TRBJ2-2; TRBD1 matches 12 bases. V lost 5 bases, J lost 6 bases, and 10 bases stayed unmatched. The CDR3 spans 16 residues. The germline V gene encodes CDR1 SQVTM and CDR2 ANQGSEA. CDR3 coding DNA: TGCAGCGTTTTAGAGTGGGGGACAGGGGGCCCCGGGGAGCTGTTTTTT. Its protein product is CSVLEWGTGGPGELFF.

The chain is built from TRBV15 and TRBJ2-2; a possible D gene is TRBD1 (6 bases). In germline, CDR1 is LNHNV, CDR2 YYDKDF (reference sequence). This CDR3 has 15 residues. Trimming pared 5 bases from V and 6 bases from J, leaving 16 bases between. The CDR3 DNA follows: TGTGCCACCAGCGGCCGGACAGATAGGGCCGGGGAGCTGTTTTTT. Translated, it gives CATSGRTDRAGELFF. The variable domain in full, with the rest retrieved from reference TRBV15 and TRBJ2-2, is DAMVIQNPRYQVTQFGKPVTLSCSQTLNHNVMYWYQQKSSQAPKLLFHYYDKDFNNEADTPDNFQSRRPNTSFCFLDIRSPGLGDTAMYLCATSGRTDRAGELFFGEGSRLTVL.

This rearrangement joins TRBV6-6 to TRBJ2-1, with D possibly being TRBD2 (6 bases). CDR1 is MNHNY and CDR2 is SVGAGI in the germline V gene (reference sequence). V was shortened by 0 bases and J by 0 bases, with 9 bases between the two germline ends. This CDR3 spans 16 amino acids. For the CDR3, the DNA is TGTGCCAGCAGTTACTCTGCGGGGAGCTCCTACAATGAGCAGTTCTTC. Translation: CASSYSAGSSYNEQFF.

The V call is TRBV19, the J call TRBJ2-1; 9 positions agree with TRBD2. J was trimmed by 7 bases and V by 6 bases; bases with no gene match: 10. CDR3 length: 15 residues. CDR1 LNHDA and CDR2 SQIVND come from the germline V gene (reference sequence). CDR3: CASSPAGGQLNEQFF. For the CDR3, the DNA is TGTGCCAGTAGCCCCGCGGGGGGGCAGCTTAATGAGCAGTTCTTC. The entire variable domain, with the rest obtained from reference TRBV19 and TRBJ2-1, is as follows: DGGITQSPKYLFRKEGQNVTLSCEQNLNHDAMYWYRQDPGQGLRLIYYSQIVNDFQKGDIAEGYSVSREKKESFPLTVTSAQKNPTAFYLCASSPAGGQLNEQFFGPGTRLTVL.

The chain recombines TRBV27 with TRBJ2-3; 16 nucleotides align to TRBD2. CDR1 is MNHEY and CDR2 is SMNVEV in the germline V gene (reference sequence). V was clipped by 6 bases and J by 4 bases; unmatched bases: 4. CDR3 size: 16 residues. The chain's CDR3 is CASRGLAGGGPDTQYF. CDR3 sequence (DNA): TGTGCCAGCAGGGGACTAGCGGGAGGGGGCCCAGATACGCAGTATTTT.

This chain links TRBV2 with TRBJ1-6, with unresolved D. CDR3 length: 13 residues. The germline CDR1 and CDR2 sequences are SNHLY and FYNNEI. V lost 7 bases and J lost 7, with 11 bases in between. The CDR3 loop is CASIPEENSPLHF. The CDR3 DNA follows: TGTGCCAGCATCCCAGAAGAAAATTCACCCCTCCACTTT.

This chain links TRBV19 with TRBJ2-1; 10 bases align to TRBD1. V shed 5 bases and J 7 bases; nucleotides not matched to a gene: 11. The germline CDR1 and CDR2 sequences are LNHDA and SQIVND (reference sequence). This CDR3 spans 16 amino acids. The chain's CDR3 is CASSPLGQGGRNEQFF. Here the CDR3 DNA reads TGTGCCAGTAGTCCCCTCGGACAGGGGGGGAGGAATGAGCAGTTCTTC.

The J gene is TRBJ2-2, the V gene TRBV6-5; 9 bases agree with TRBD1. V shed 10 bases and J 5 bases; nucleotides not matched to a gene: 8. This CDR3 has 14 amino acids. In germline, CDR1 is MNHEY, CDR2 SVGAGI. The CDR3 loop reads CATRRDRVTGELFF. The CDR3 DNA sequence: TGTGCCACCCGCCGGGACAGGGTAACCGGGGAGCTGTTTTTT.

This chain connects TRBV6-6 to TRBJ2-2; TRBD1 matches 7 bases. The germline V gene has CDR1 MNHNY and CDR2 SVGAGI (reference sequence). The CDR3 runs to 16 residues. V lost 6 bases to trimming and J lost 0 bases; unmatched junction nucleotides: 7. Written as DNA, the CDR3 is TGTGCCAGCAGAATTACCGGGACAGCGAACACCGGGGAGCTGTTTTTT. Protein product: CASRITGTANTGELFF.

This sequence joins TRBV27 and TRBJ2-1, with 9 nucleotides matching TRBD2. The CDR3 totals 16 residues. Looked up from germline, CDR1 is MNHEY and CDR2 is SMNVEV (reference sequence). V shed 6 bases and J 7 bases; nucleotides not matched to a gene: 13. CDR3 DNA: TGTGCCAGCAGCCTGTGGTCGGCGGGAGGGGGAAATGAGCAGTTCTTC. Protein product: CASSLWSAGGGNEQFF.

This clone has more than one count but fewer than ten. The V gene is TRBV5-1, the J gene TRBJ1-2, with D possibly TRBD1 on 5 matching bases. The CDR3 extends over 11 amino acids. CDR1 SGHRS and CDR2 YFSETQ come from the germline V gene. V lost 7 bases and J lost 8, with 12 bases in between. The CDR3 DNA sequence: TGCGCCAGCGGGGGGTCTCGGGGCTACACCTTC. Its protein product is CASGGSRGYTF.

The rearrangement links TRBV10-3 to TRBJ2-2; 7 bases line up with TRBD1. With V trimmed by 10 bases and J by 4 bases, 6 bases remained unmatched. CDR3 size: 13 residues. Per the germline V gene, CDR1 is ENHRY and CDR2 is SYGVKD. The CDR3 region has the DNA TGTGCCACCCGGGACAGCCCCACCGGGGAGCTGTTTTTT. Translation: CATRDSPTGELFF.

The rearrangement uses TRBV19 and TRBJ1-1, with D uncertain. Germline V gene lookup returns CDR1 LNHDA and CDR2 SQIVND (reference sequence). CDR3 length equals 14 residues. Trimming took off 5 bases at V and 3 bases at J, with 13 bases between the two ends. Here the CDR3 reads CASSPRREHTEAFF. The CDR3 DNA sequence: TGTGCCAGTAGTCCCAGGAGGGAGCACACTGAAGCTTTCTTT.

This clone was observed a single time. The chain is built from TRBV9 and TRBJ2-2; 7 bases align to TRBD1. Looked up from germline, CDR1 is SGDLS and CDR2 is YYNGEE. The V segment lost 1 base and the J segment 0 bases; nucleotides outside the gene matches: 6. The CDR3 runs to 17 residues. This CDR3 is CASSVPGTASNTGELFF. In DNA, the CDR3 is TGTGCCAGCAGCGTACCCGGGACAGCCTCGAACACCGGGGAGCTGTTTTTT.

The CDR3 nucleotides are TGCAGCGTTGACGCGGGGTTTGCTAATGAAAAACTGTTTTTT. Translated: CSVDAGFANEKLFF. V usage is TRBV29-1 and J usage is TRBJ1-4; D gene unclear. The germline V and J ends were trimmed by 3 bases and 3 bases, with 11 bases remaining between them. CDR3 size: 14 residues. CDR1 and CDR2 (germline): SQVTM, ANQGSEA. Based on the CDR3 plus reference TRBV29-1 and TRBJ1-4, the full variable domain is SAVISQKPSRDICQRGTSLTIQCQVDSQVTMMFWYRQQPGQSLTLIATANQGSEATYESGFVIDKFPISRPNLTFSTLTVSNMSPEDSSIYLCSVDAGFANEKLFFGSGTQLSVL.

The rearrangement joins TRBV11-3 to TRBJ2-7; perhaps TRBD1 as D (6 bases). Between the trimmed V and J ends, which lost 3 bases and 3 bases, there was a span of 6 bases. Germline V CDR1 and CDR2: SGHNT, YENEEA. The CDR3 spans 12 residues. CDR3 DNA sequence: TGTGCCAGCAGCTTGGACAGCTACGAGCAGTACTTC. This translates into CASSLDSYEQYF.

Written as DNA, the CDR3 is TGTGCCAGCTCGAGAGGCCCTAGCACAGATACGCAGTATTTT. Encoded protein: CASSRGPSTDTQYF. This rearrangement joins TRBV11-3 to TRBJ2-3, with D hard to call. V lost 8 bases and J 0 bases, leaving 12 bases between the germline ends. The CDR3 covers 14 residues. Germline V CDR1 and CDR2: SGHNT, YENEEA. The variable domain in full, with the rest retrieved from reference TRBV11-3 and TRBJ2-3, is EAGVVQSPRYKIIEKKQPVAFWCNPISGHNTLYWYLQNLGQGPELLIRYENEEAVDDSQLPKDRFSAERLKGVDSTLKIQPAELGDSAVYLCASSRGPSTDTQYFGPGTRLTVL.